This T cell receptor beta chain was recovered during a study of technical replicates of blood from a few donors. Assay used: immunoSEQ multiplex PCR; TCRdb lists only in-frame clones, some missing. In the table there are about 82,000 clones, roughly 95% of which are singletons. Germline CDR1 MGHDK, CDR2 SYGVNS. J was trimmed by 0 bases and V by 4 bases; bases with no gene match: 5. CDR3 length equals 16 residues. Sequences were obtained from T cells isolated from PBMCs. V gene TRBV25-1 combines with J gene TRBJ1-1; 10 bases are shared with TRBD1. The sequence was obtained from a human donor in good health. The CDR3 nucleotides are TGTGCCAGCAGTGCCGGGACAGGGGACGTGAACACTGAAGCTTTCTTT. It is translated as CASSAGTGDVNTEAFF.